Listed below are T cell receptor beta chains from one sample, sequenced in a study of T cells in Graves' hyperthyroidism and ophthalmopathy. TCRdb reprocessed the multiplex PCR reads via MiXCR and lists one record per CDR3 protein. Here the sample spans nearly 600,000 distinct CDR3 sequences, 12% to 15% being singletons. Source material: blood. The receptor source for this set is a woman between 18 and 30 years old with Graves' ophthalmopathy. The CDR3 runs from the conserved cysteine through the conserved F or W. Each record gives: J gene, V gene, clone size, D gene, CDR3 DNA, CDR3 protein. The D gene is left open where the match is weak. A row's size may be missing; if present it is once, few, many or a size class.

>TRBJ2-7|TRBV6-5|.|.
TGTGCCAGCAGTTACTCGATGACAGCTAACCCCTGCGAGCAGTACTTC
CASSYSMTANPCEQYF
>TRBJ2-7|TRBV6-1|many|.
TGTGCCAGCAGTGCCGGGGGACTCCTCTACGAGCAGTACTTC
CASSAGGLLYEQYF
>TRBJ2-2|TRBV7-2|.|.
TGTGCCAGCAGCTTAGTCCAGGGTCCCGGGGAGCTGTTTTTT
CASSLVQGPGELFF
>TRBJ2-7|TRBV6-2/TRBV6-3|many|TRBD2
TGTGCCAGCAGTCCCGGGACTAGGGGCTACGAGCAGTACTTC
CASSPGTRGYEQYF
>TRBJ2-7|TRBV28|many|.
TGTGCCAGCAGTTTATTAGGGGCCTACGAGCAGTACTTC
CASSLLGAYEQYF
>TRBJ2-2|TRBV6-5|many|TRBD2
TGTGCCAGCAGTTACCGAACGATAGAAGCTAGCGGGAGTTCCTCCAGCGGGGAGCTGTTTTTT
CASSYRTIEASGSSSSGELFF
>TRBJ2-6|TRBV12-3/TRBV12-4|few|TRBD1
TGTGCCACCGAAGACAGGGCCCACTCTGGGGCCAACGTCCTGACTTTC
CATEDRAHSGANVLTF
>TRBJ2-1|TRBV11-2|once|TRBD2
TGTGCCAGCAGCTTCCAGACTAGCGGGAGGGCATACAATGAGCAGTTCTTC
CASSFQTSGRAYNEQFF
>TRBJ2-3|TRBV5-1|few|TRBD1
TGCGCCAGCAGCTTCGGACAGGGATATACAGATACGCAGTATTTT
CASSFGQGYTDTQYF
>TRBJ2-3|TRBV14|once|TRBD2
TGTGCCAGCAGCCACCCCGGACTAGCTGCAGATACGCAGTATTTT
CASSHPGLAADTQYF